This TCR beta chain comes out of a study of response to subunit inactivated influenza vaccine. General study findings and limits: The authors put forward the suggestion that each seasonal influenza vaccination may bring in only a limited number of new T cells.

V was clipped by 1 base and J by 1 base, with 22 bases between them. CDR1 and CDR2 from the germline V gene are LGHNA and YSLEER. This CDR3 region has 19 residues. TCRdb independently ran MiXCR on the RT-PCR reads; one entry per CDR3 protein. The sample records over 650,000 distinct CDR3 sequences, approximately 17% being singletons. In its sample, this clonotype was seen many times. Its antigen remains unknown. This chain joins TRBV4-3 and TRBJ2-5, with a weak D call TRBD2 (6 bases). This receptor was identified in a man aged 50 or older who received an inactivated influenza vaccine. The input for sequencing was PBMCs from blood, taken roughly 5 days after vaccination. For the CDR3, the DNA is TGCGCCAGCAGCCAAGCATGGGGGACTGGGGCGGGGCTCCAAGAGACCCAGTACTTC. It specifies CASSQAWGTGAGLQETQYF.